This TCR beta chain was identified in a study of blood T cell repertoires in COVID-19. The ends were cut back, 5 bases at V and 4 bases at J, with 14 bases in the middle. The CDR3 covers 14 residues. Germline loops: CDR1 SGHVS, CDR2 FQNEAQ. In the authors' workflow: Nucleated cell counts were estimated from reference gene primer amplification. The method was immunoSEQ multiplex PCR; TCRdb's version includes in-frame clones alone and lacks a portion of them. Clone size and the V and J calls come from that table; the DNA yielded D and trimming. Counted here are approximately 230,000 clones, 70% to 90% occurring once; the ten biggest clones make up roughly 14%. The participants were between 18 and 89 years old and came from some 23 US areas.

Sequencing was carried out using PBMCs or T cells enriched from blood (not recorded which). This sequence was found in a woman between 50 and 59 years old with acute COVID-19. The chain uses TRBV7-8 and TRBJ1-2; TRBD1 is a possible D gene (5 bases). The CDR3 is CASSNFQGFYGYTF. The CDR3 region has the DNA TGTGCCAGCAGCAATTTCCAGGGATTCTATGGCTACACCTTC.